This TCR beta chain was observed in a study of T cell responses to AZD1222 COVID-19 vaccine. Study overall: Pooled samples include second doses given at about 4 or 12 weeks. Points from the study as a whole: The peak T cell response came first, and repertoires were sampled only after it. The breadth and depth of Spike-specific TCRs increased once two AZD1222 doses had been given. Targeting of unmutated variant regions was reportedly seen in nearly half of spike-specific TCRs.

V was clipped by 5 bases and J by 7 bases; unmatched bases: 7. CDR1 and CDR2 (germline): SNHLY, FYNNEI. This CDR3 is 14 amino acids long. With regard to this clone: Antigen unknown.

Sequenced by immunoSEQ multiplex PCR; TCRdb stores in-frame clones only, minus some. Of 100,000 to 150,000 clones listed, 90% are singletons. The genes are TRBV2 and TRBJ1-4, with 7 bases matching TRBD1. The sequenced sample was peripheral blood, obtained on day 0 of AZD1222 vaccination. The clonotype comes from an adult in good health. The CDR3, as DNA: TGTGCCAGCAGTTCCAGGGGGTGGGGTGAAAAACTGTTTTTT. Translated, it gives CASSSRGWGEKLFF.